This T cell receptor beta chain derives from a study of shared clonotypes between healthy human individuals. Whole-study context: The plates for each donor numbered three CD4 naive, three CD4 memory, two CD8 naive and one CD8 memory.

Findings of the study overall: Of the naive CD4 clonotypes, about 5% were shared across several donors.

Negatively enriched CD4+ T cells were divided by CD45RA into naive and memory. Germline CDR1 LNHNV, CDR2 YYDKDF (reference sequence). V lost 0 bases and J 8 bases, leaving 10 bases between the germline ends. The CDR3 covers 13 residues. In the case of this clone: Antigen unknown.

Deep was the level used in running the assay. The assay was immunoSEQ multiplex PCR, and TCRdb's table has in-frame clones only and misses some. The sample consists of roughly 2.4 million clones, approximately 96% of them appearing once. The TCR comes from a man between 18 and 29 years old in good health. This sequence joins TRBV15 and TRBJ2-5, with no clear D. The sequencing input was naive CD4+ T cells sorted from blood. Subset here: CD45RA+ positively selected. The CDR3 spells CATSREELYTQYF. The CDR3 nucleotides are TGTGCCACCAGCAGAGAGGAACTATACACCCAGTACTTC.